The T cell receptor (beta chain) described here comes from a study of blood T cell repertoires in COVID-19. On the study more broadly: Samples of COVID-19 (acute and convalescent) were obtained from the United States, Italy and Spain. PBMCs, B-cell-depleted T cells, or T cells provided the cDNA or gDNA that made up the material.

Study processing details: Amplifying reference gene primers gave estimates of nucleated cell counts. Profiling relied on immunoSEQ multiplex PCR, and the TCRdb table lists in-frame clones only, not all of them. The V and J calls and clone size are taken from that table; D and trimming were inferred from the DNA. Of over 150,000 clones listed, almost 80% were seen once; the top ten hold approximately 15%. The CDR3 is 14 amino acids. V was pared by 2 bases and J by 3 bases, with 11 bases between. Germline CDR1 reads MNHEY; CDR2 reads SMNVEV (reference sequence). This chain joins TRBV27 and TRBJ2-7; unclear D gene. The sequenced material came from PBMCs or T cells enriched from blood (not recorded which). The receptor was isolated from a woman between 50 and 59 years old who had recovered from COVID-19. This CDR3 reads CASSLPTHYYEQYF. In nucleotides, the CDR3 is TGTGCCAGCAGTTTACCCACCCACTACTACGAGCAGTACTTC.